This T cell receptor (beta chain) derives from a study of blood T cell repertoires in COVID-19. In the authors' workflow: Reference gene primer amplification yielded estimated nucleated cell counts. TCRdb's copy holds only in-frame clones and misses some; the assay was immunoSEQ multiplex PCR. The V and J calls and clone size were taken over from that table, and D and trimming were inferred from the DNA. The sample gives over 40,000 clones, around 92% of which show up once; approximately 12% is in the top ten. Germline lookup yields CDR1 SGHNT and CDR2 YYREEE (reference sequence). The V end lost 3 bases, the J end lost 0 bases, and 10 bases lay between the germline ends. This CDR3 has 15 residues.

The chain carries TRBV5-4 and TRBJ2-1; D might be TRBD2 (5 bases). The sequenced sample was peripheral blood. This receptor was taken from a human donor in a cohort sampled during active COVID-19. Here the CDR3 reads CASSSEGSSYNEQFF. The CDR3 bases are TGTGCCAGCAGCTCCGAAGGGAGCTCCTACAATGAGCAGTTCTTC. The full variable domain, rest sourced from reference TRBV5-4 and TRBJ2-1, is ETGVTQSPTHLIKTRGQQVTLRCSSQSGHNTVSWYQQALGQGPQFIFQYYREEENGRGNFPPRFSGLQFPNYSSELNVNALELDDSALYLCASSSEGSSYNEQFFGPGTRLTVL.